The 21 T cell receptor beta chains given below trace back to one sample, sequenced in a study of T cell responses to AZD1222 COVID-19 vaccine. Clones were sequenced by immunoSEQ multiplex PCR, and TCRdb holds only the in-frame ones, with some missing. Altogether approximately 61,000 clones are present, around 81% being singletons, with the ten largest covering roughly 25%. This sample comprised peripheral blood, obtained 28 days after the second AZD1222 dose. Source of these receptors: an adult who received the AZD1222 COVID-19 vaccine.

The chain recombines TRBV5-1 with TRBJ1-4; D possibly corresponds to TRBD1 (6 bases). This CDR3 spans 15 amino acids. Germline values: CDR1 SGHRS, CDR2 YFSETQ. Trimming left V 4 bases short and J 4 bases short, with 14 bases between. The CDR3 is CASSTMGAINEKLFF. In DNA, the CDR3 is TGCGCCAGCAGCACCATGGGGGCCATTAATGAAAAACTGTTTTTT.

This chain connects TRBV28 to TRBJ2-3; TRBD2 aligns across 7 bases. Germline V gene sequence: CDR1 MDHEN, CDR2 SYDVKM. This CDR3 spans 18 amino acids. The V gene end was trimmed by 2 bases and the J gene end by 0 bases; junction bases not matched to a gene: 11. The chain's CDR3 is CASSLVLLAFLSTDTQYF. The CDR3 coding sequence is TGTGCCAGCAGTTTAGTGTTACTAGCGTTCCTTAGCACAGATACGCAGTATTTT. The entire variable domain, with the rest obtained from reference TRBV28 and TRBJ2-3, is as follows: DVKVTQSSRYLVKRTGEKVFLECVQDMDHENMFWYRQDPGLGLRLIYFSYDVKMKEKGDIPEGYSVSREKKERFSLILESASTNQTSMYLCASSLVLLAFLSTDTQYFGPGTRLTVL.

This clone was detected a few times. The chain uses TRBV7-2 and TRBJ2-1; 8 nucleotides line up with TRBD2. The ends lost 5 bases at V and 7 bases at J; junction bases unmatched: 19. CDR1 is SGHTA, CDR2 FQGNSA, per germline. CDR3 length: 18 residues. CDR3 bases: TGTGCCAGCAGCCCTCAAGGTTCGCCAGCGGGAGTATTAAATGAGCAGTTCTTC. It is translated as CASSPQGSPAGVLNEQFF.

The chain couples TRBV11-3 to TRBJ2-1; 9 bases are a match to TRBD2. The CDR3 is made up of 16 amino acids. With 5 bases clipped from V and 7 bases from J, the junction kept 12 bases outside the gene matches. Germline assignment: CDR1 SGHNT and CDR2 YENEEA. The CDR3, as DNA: TGTGCCAGCAGCCCGCCCGGGCTAGCGGGGATAAATGAGCAGTTCTTC. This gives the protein CASSPPGLAGINEQFF.

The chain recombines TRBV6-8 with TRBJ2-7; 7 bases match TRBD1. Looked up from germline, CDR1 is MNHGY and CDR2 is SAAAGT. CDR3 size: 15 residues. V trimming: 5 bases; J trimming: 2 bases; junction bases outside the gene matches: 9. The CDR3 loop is CASSTLGGTPYEQYF. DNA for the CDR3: TGTGCCAGCAGTACACTAGGGGGCACCCCCTACGAGCAGTACTTC.

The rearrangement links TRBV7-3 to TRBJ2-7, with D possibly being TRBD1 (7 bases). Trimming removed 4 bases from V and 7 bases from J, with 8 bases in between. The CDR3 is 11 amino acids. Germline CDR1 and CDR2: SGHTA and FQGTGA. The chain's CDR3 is CASSSGGEQYF. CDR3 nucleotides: TGTGCCAGCAGCTCAGGGGGGGAGCAGTACTTC.

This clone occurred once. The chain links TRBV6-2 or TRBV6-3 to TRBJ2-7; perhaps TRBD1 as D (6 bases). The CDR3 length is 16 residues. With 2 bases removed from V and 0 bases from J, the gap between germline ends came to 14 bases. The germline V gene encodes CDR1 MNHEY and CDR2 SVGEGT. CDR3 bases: TGTGCCAGCAGTTACACACAGGGTCTAAGCTCCTACGAGCAGTACTTC. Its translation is CASSYTQGLSSYEQYF.

CDR3 region: CAWSVLLAYEQYF. The CDR3 DNA is TGTGCCTGGAGTGTACTCTTAGCATACGAGCAGTACTTC. This rearrangement joins TRBV30 to TRBJ2-7; no definite D call. This CDR3 is built from 13 residues. Deletions cut 0 bases from V and 4 bases from J, with 10 bases between. Germline values: CDR1 GTSNPN, CDR2 SVGIG (reference sequence).

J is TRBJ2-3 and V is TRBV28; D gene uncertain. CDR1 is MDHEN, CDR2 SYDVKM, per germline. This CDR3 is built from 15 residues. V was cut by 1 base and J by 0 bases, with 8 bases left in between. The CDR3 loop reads CASSLFPDSTDTQYF. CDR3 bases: TGTGCCAGCAGTTTATTTCCGGATAGCACAGATACGCAGTATTTT.

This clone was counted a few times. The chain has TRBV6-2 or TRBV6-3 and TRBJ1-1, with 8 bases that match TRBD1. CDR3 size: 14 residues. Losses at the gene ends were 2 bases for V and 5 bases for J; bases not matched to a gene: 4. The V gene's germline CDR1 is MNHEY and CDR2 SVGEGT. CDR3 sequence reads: CASSYGQGGTEAFF. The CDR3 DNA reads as TGTGCCAGCAGTTACGGACAGGGAGGGACTGAAGCTTTCTTT.

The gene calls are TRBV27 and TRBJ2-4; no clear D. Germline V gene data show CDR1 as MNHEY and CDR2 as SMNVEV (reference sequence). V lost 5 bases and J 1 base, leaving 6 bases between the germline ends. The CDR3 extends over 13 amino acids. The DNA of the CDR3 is TGTGCCAGCAGTCCTCCGGCCAAAAACATTCAGTACTTC. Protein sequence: CASSPPAKNIQYF.

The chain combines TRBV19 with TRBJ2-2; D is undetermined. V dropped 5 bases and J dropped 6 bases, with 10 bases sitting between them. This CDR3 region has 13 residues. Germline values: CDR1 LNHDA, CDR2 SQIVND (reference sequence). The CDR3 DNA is TGTGCCAGTAGTTTTGGGTACCCCGGGGAGCTGTTTTTT. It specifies CASSFGYPGELFF.

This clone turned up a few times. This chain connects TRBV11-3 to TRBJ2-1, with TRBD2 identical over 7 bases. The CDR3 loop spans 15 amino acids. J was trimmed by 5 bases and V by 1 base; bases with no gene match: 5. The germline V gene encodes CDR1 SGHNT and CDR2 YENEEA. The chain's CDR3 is CASSLGLAANNEQFF. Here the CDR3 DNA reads TGTGCCAGCAGCTTAGGACTAGCCGCAAACAATGAGCAGTTCTTC.

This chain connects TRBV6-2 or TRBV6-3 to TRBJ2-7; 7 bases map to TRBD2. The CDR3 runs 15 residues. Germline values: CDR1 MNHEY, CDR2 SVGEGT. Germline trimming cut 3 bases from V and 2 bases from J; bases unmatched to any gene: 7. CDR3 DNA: TGTGCCAGCAGTTATGCGGCGGGAGTAACCTACGAGCAGTACTTC. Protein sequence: CASSYAAGVTYEQYF.

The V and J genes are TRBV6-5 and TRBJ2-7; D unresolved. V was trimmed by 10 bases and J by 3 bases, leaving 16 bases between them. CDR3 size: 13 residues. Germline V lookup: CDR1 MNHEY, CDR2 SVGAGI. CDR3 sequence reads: CATQRSFIYEQYF. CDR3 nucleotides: TGTGCCACCCAAAGGTCTTTTATCTACGAGCAGTACTTC.

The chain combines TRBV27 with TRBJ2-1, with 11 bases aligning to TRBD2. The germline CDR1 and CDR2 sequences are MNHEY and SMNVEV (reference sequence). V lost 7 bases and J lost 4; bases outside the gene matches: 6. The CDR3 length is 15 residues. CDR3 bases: TGTGCCAGCAAATACGGGACTAGCGGTTACAATGAGCAGTTCTTC. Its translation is CASKYGTSGYNEQFF.

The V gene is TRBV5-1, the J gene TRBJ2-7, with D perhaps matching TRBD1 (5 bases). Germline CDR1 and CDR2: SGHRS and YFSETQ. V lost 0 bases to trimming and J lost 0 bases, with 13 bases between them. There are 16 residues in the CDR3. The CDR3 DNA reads TGCGCCAGCAGCTTGGGACAGCGATATAGCTCCTACGAGCAGTACTTC. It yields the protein CASSLGQRYSSYEQYF.

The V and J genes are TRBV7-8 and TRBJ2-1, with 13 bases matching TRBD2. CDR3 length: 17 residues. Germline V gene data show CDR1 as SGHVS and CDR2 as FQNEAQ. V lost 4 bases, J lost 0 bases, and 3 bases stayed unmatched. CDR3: CASSSGLAGSSYNEQFF. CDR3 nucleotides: TGTGCCAGCAGCTCGGGACTAGCGGGAAGCTCCTACAATGAGCAGTTCTTC.

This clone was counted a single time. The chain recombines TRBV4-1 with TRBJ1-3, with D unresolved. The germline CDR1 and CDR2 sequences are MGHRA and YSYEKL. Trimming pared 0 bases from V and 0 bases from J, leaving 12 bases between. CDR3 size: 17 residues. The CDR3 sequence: CASSQDRELSSGNTIYF. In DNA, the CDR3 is TGCGCCAGCAGCCAAGATCGGGAGCTGAGCTCTGGAAACACCATATATTTT.

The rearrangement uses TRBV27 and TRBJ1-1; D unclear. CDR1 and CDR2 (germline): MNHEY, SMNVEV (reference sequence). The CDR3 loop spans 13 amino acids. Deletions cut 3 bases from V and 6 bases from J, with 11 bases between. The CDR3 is CASSFNSGAEAFF. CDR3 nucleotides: TGTGCCAGCAGTTTCAACTCCGGGGCTGAAGCTTTCTTT.

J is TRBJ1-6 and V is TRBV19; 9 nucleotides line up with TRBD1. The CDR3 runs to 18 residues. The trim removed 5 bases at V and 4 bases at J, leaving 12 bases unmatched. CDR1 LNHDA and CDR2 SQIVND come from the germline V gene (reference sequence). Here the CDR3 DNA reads TGTGCCAGTAGTGGGTACAGGGGGCGAAACTTTTATAATTCACCCCTCCACTTT. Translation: CASSGYRGRNFYNSPLHF.